These 21 T cell receptor beta chains share one sample of origin, sequenced in a study of blood T cells in healthy people across ages. Through a sample-barcoded 5' primer and a J-beta primer mix, a second PCR was run for roughly 7 to 12 cycles. MiXCR, run by TCRdb on the 5' RACE reads, gives a single entry per CDR3 protein. In the table there are hundreds of thousands of distinct CDR3 sequences, around 45% of which are singletons. The source material was blood. The origin of the receptors is a woman aged 55-69 years in good health.

The gene calls are TRBV7-9 and TRBJ2-4; D remains ambiguous. Judging by the DNA end, TRBJ2-7 fits better; the J call may be wrong. The CDR3 extends over 11 amino acids. Germline lookup yields CDR1 SEHNR and CDR2 FQNEAQ (reference sequence). The CDR3 bases are TGTGCCAGCAGCCAAATCTACGAGCAGTACTTC. This sequence encodes CASSQIYEQYF.

The CDR3 here is CASRPAGPQETQYF. CDR3 in DNA: TGTGCCAGCAGGCCAGCGGGGCCCCAAGAGACCCAGTACTTC. The chain uses TRBV6-2 or TRBV6-3 and TRBJ2-5, with 7 bases matching TRBD2. The CDR3 runs to 14 residues. CDR1 and CDR2 from the germline V gene are MNHEY and SVGEGT. Germline trimming cut 6 bases from V and 1 base from J; bases unmatched to any gene: 5.

The sample holds many counts of this clonotype. J is TRBJ2-3 and V is TRBV28; 8 nucleotides match TRBD2. V lost 5 bases to trimming and J lost 2 bases; unmatched junction nucleotides: 3. The CDR3 runs 14 residues. Per the germline V gene, CDR1 is MDHEN and CDR2 is SYDVKM. CDR3 residues: CASSPGLATDTQYF. The CDR3 DNA follows: TGTGCCAGCAGTCCCGGACTAGCCACAGATACGCAGTATTTT.

Details on this clonotype: A read error may be the cause here, since a much bigger clone is one base away. The chain recombines TRBV29-1 with TRBJ1-2; no clear D. The germline gives CDR1 SQVTM, CDR2 ANQGSEA. V lost 7 bases and J 4 bases, leaving 13 bases between the germline ends. This CDR3 contains 12 residues. The CDR3 sequence: CSAVEDSYGYTF. The CDR3 region has the DNA TGCAGCGCCGTAGAGGATAGCTATGGCTACACCTTC.

This rearrangement joins TRBV29-1 to TRBJ1-1; a weak D match, TRBD1 (5 bases). CDR1 and CDR2 (germline): SQVTM, ANQGSEA. Trimming removed 7 bases at V and 0 bases at J, with 12 bases between. CDR3 length: 13 residues. The CDR3 region has the DNA TGCAGCGCTAGGGACGGGATGAACACTGAAGCTTTCTTT. Residues: CSARDGMNTEAFF.

This clonotype has just a few counts. The rearrangement links TRBV15 to TRBJ1-2; no clear D gene. Germline assignment: CDR1 LNHNV and CDR2 YYDKDF (reference sequence). V dropped 0 bases and J dropped 8 bases, with 4 bases sitting between them. This CDR3 comprises 11 residues. The CDR3 sequence: CATSRDGGYTF. The CDR3 nucleotides read TGTGCCACCAGCAGAGATGGGGGCTACACCTTC.

This clonotype has only a few counts. The J gene is TRBJ2-1, the V gene TRBV6-2 or TRBV6-3; D remains unclear. CDR3 length: 13 residues. The germline V and J ends were trimmed by 2 bases and 5 bases, with 7 bases remaining between them. Per the germline V gene, CDR1 is MNHEY and CDR2 is SVGEGT. CDR3 amino acids: CASSYRTNNEQFF. CDR3 nucleotides: TGTGCCAGCAGTTACCGGACCAACAATGAGCAGTTCTTC.

The CDR3 loop reads CASSSGQRKETQYF. The DNA of the CDR3 is TGCGCCAGCAGCTCGGGACAGAGGAAAGAGACCCAGTACTTC. The J gene is TRBJ2-5, the V gene TRBV5-1, with 7 positions matching TRBD1. This CDR3 is 14 amino acids long. The V segment lost 3 bases and the J segment 3 bases; nucleotides outside the gene matches: 5. CDR1 is SGHRS and CDR2 is YFSETQ in the germline V gene.

This chain uses TRBV29-1 with TRBJ2-3; D unclear. Germline CDR1 and CDR2: SQVTM and ANQGSEA. Trimming shortened V by 4 bases and J by 6 bases, and 11 bases separated the two germline ends. The CDR3 contains 12 residues. In nucleotides, the CDR3 is TGCAGCGTTGGCGAAGGTTGGGATACGCAGTATTTT. Protein product: CSVGEGWDTQYF.

This sequence joins TRBV4-2 and TRBJ2-5; 9 positions match TRBD2. This CDR3 is 18 amino acids long. V was pared by 1 base and J by 0 bases, with 9 bases of the junction left unmatched. Germline assignment: CDR1 LGHNA and CDR2 YNFKEQ. The DNA for the CDR3 is TGTGCCAGCAGCCAAGGTTTGGCTAGCGGGAAATACCAAGAGACCCAGTACTTC. Residues: CASSQGLASGKYQETQYF.

The chain combines TRBV2 with TRBJ2-5, with 8 bases matching TRBD1. Germline V gene lookup returns CDR1 SNHLY and CDR2 FYNNEI. After removal of 6 bases from V and 4 bases from J, the junction contained 10 bases not matched to a gene. The length of the CDR3 is 15 residues. This CDR3 is CASREAGGASETQYF. The CDR3 DNA reads TGTGCCAGCAGGGAGGCAGGGGGCGCATCAGAGACCCAGTACTTC.

This rearrangement joins TRBV2 to TRBJ2-7, with D possibly being TRBD1 (5 bases). Germline V gives CDR1 SNHLY, CDR2 FYNNEI. V lost 7 bases and J 9 bases, leaving 19 bases between the germline ends. This CDR3 is built from 13 residues. CDR3 in DNA: TGTGCCAGCACCTCCAAGCCAGGGCGAGGGCAGTACTTC. It codes for CASTSKPGRGQYF.

In this sample, this clonotype turned up once. The chain carries TRBV9 and TRBJ2-7; no definite D call. V dropped 0 bases and J dropped 1 base, with 8 bases sitting between them. This CDR3 contains 14 residues. Germline V gene sequence: CDR1 SGDLS, CDR2 YYNGEE. As DNA, the CDR3 is TGTGCCAGCAGCGTAGGAACAGCTTCCTACGAGCAGTACTTC. This translates into CASSVGTASYEQYF. Complete variable domain (other parts from reference TRBV9 and TRBJ2-7): DSGVTQTPKHLITATGQRVTLRCSPRSGDLSVYWYQQSLDQGLQFLIQYYNGEERAKGNILERFSAQQFPDLHSELNLSSLELGDSALYFCASSVGTASYEQYFGPGTRLTVT.

V is TRBV10-3 and J is TRBJ1-6; D gene uncertain. Trimming cost V 7 bases and J 4 bases, with 11 bases left between them. This CDR3 has 14 residues. Germline CDR1 ENHRY, CDR2 SYGVKD. The chain's CDR3 is CAIKEGYYNSPLHF. CDR3 in DNA: TGTGCCATCAAAGAGGGTTATTATAATTCACCCCTCCACTTT.

As to this clonotype: One end of the junction fails to match germline, which may point to a read error. This chain uses TRBV2 with TRBJ1-4; possible D gene TRBD1, 6 bases. This CDR3 is built from 15 residues. From germline, CDR1 is SNHLY and CDR2 FYNNEI. The CDR3 region has the DNA TGTTCCAGCAGTGAAGAGGGGGCAACTAATGAAAAACTGTTTTTT. This gives the protein CSSSEEGATNEKLFF.

This chain uses TRBV20-1 with TRBJ2-7, with TRBD2 matching 7 bases. Germline CDR1 is DFQATT and CDR2 is SNEGSKA (reference sequence). V shed 4 bases, J shed 1 base, and the junction held 7 bases outside the gene matches. There are 14 residues in the CDR3. The CDR3 reads CSAIGGGLSYEQYF. The CDR3 region has the DNA TGCAGTGCTATTGGGGGGGGACTTTCCTACGAGCAGTACTTC.

This rearrangement joins TRBV27 to TRBJ1-5; TRBD1 might be the D (5 bases). Germline V CDR1 and CDR2: MNHEY, SMNVEV (reference sequence). This CDR3 has 15 amino acids. V dropped 8 bases and J dropped 1 base, with 15 bases sitting between them. The CDR3 here is CASGDRGVSNQPQHF. In DNA, the CDR3 is TGTGCCAGCGGGGACCGGGGGGTAAGCAATCAGCCCCAGCATTTT.

The CDR3 region has the DNA TGTGCCAGCAGTTACGGGACGGCGGGGGGTAATTCACCCCTCCACTTT. Translated: CASSYGTAGGNSPLHF. The rearrangement joins TRBV7-3 to TRBJ1-6; TRBD1 is a possible D gene (5 bases). The V gene lost 6 bases and the J gene lost 6 bases, with 18 bases spanning the gap. In germline, CDR1 is SGHTA, CDR2 FQGTGA. CDR3 length: 16 residues.

The V gene is TRBV20-1, the J gene TRBJ1-4, with D uncertain. The CDR3 covers 14 residues. Germline CDR1 is DFQATT and CDR2 is SNEGSKA (reference sequence). Deletions cut 3 bases from V and 4 bases from J, with 12 bases between. The CDR3 bases are TGCAGTGCTAGTAGGAGGTGGGATAATGAAAAACTGTTTTTT. It is translated as CSASRRWDNEKLFF.

This chain joins TRBV30 and TRBJ2-1; 10 positions agree with TRBD2. The CDR3 contains 16 residues. Germline V gene lookup returns CDR1 GTSNPN and CDR2 SVGIG (reference sequence). After removal of 2 bases from V and 6 bases from J, the junction contained 10 bases not matched to a gene. The chain's CDR3 is CAWSRPSGRFGNEQFF. The CDR3, as DNA: TGTGCCTGGAGTAGGCCTAGCGGGAGATTTGGCAATGAGCAGTTCTTC.

The J gene is TRBJ2-1, the V gene TRBV12-3 or TRBV12-4; 14 bases match TRBD2. This CDR3 is 14 amino acids long. V lost 10 bases to trimming and J lost 8 bases; unmatched junction nucleotides: 7. CDR3 sequence reads: CAISTSGRVDEQFF. The CDR3 DNA reads as TGTGCCATTTCGACTAGCGGGAGGGTTGATGAGCAGTTCTTC.